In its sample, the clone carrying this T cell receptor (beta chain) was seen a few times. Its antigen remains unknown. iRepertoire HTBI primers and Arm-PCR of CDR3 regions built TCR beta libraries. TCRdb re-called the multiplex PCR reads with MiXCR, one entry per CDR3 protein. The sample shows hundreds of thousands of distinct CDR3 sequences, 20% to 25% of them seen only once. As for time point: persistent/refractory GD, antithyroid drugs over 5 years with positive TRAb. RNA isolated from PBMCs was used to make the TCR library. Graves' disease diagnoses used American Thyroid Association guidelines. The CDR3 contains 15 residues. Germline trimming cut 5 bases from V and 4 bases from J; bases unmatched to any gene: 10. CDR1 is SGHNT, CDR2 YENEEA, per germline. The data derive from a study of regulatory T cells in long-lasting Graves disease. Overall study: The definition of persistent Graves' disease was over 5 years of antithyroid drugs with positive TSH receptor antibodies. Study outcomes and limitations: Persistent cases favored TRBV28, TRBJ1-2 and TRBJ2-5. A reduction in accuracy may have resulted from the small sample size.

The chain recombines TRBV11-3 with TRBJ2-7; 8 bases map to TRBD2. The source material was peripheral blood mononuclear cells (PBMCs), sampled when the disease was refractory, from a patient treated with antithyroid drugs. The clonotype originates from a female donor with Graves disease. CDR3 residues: CASSPPRGGRYEQYF. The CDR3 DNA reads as TGTGCCAGCAGCCCACCTCGAGGCGGGAGGTACGAGCAGTACTTC.